This record concerns one T cell receptor (beta chain) sequence. Its cognate antigen is unknown. Healthy people donating bone marrow made up the donors. The PCR used 60 Vbeta and 13 Jbeta primers. Using immunoSEQ multiplex PCR, the repertoire was profiled, and TCRdb retains in-frame clones only, with some absent. The sample records 110,000 or so clones, roughly two thirds being singletons. The data are from a study of cytomegalovirus exposure and HLA in healthy donors. General study points: In an earlier analysis, about 87% or about 30%: the productive usage of most TCR beta V segments. Accurate prediction of most subjects' HLA-A and HLA-B alleles from TCR beta sequences was reported. While the bulk of TCR sequences proved rare, some public TCRs turned up in many donors.

The V end was cut by 1 base, the J end by 10 bases, with 11 bases between. Germline loops: CDR1 SGHNT, CDR2 YENEEA. This CDR3 region has 13 residues. The chain couples TRBV11-3 to TRBJ2-1; possibly TRBD2 for D (7 bases). The sample was PBMCs. The receptor was derived from a man aged 30-40 years in good health and CMV-seronegative. The CDR3: CASSLGGGREQFF. For the CDR3, the DNA is TGTGCCAGCAGCTTAGGGGGGGGGCGAGAGCAGTTCTTC.